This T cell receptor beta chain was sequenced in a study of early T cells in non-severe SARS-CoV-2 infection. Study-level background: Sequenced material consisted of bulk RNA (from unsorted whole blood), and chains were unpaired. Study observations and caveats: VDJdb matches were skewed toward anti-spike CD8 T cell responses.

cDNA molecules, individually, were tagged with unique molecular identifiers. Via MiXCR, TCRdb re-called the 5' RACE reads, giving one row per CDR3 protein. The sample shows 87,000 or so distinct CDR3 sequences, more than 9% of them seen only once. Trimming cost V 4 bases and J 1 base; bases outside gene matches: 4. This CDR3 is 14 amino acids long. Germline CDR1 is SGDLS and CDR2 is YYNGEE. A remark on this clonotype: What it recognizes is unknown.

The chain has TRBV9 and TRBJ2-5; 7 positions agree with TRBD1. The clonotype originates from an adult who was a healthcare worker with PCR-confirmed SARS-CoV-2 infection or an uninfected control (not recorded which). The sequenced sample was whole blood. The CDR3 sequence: CASSPRGTQETQYF. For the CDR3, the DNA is TGTGCCAGCAGCCCCAGGGGGACCCAAGAGACCCAGTACTTC.